Each of the 18 T cell receptor beta chains below was sequenced from the same sample in a study of cytomegalovirus exposure and HLA in healthy donors. Primers for the PCR totalled 60 Vbeta and 13 Jbeta. Sequencing was performed with immunoSEQ multiplex PCR; in TCRdb, only in-frame clones are kept and a portion is missing. With more than 60,000 clones in the sample, the ten largest clones hold more than 15%. The material sequenced was PBMCs. The receptors stem from a boy aged 5-17 years in good health and CMV-seronegative.

V usage is TRBV19 and J usage is TRBJ1-1; 7 bases fit TRBD1. Per germline, CDR1 LNHDA and CDR2 SQIVND (reference sequence). V shed 3 bases and J 1 base; nucleotides not matched to a gene: 5. CDR3 size: 15 residues. Here the CDR3 DNA reads TGTGCCAGTAGTATCAATCGACAGGGGAACACTGAAGCTTTCTTT. Translated, it gives CASSINRQGNTEAFF.

The rearrangement uses TRBV29-1 and TRBJ1-1, with D perhaps matching TRBD1 (6 bases). Germline values: CDR1 SQVTM, CDR2 ANQGSEA. The V and J ends lost 8 bases and 3 bases respectively, with 13 bases between them. This CDR3 has 12 amino acids. CDR3 bases: TGCAGCTTTACAGGGTTAGACACTGAAGCTTTCTTT. Encoded protein: CSFTGLDTEAFF.

The V gene is TRBV7-7, the J gene TRBJ2-1; D is perhaps TRBD2 (6 bases). Trimming took 3 bases from V and 4 from J, leaving 16 bases between them. Germline CDR1 is SSHAT and CDR2 is FNYEAQ (reference sequence). The CDR3 spans 16 residues. The CDR3 DNA reads as TGTGCCAGCAGCTTCTCGTGGGTAGCGGAGTACAATGAGCAGTTCTTC. Encoded protein: CASSFSWVAEYNEQFF.

This chain links TRBV7-8 with TRBJ1-1; D not certain. Germline V gives CDR1 SGHVS, CDR2 FQNEAQ. The ends were cut back, 3 bases at V and 4 bases at J, with 6 bases in the middle. The CDR3 has 12 residues. CDR3 nucleotides: TGTGCCAGCAGCTTTAGTGGCACTGAAGCTTTCTTT. Protein sequence: CASSFSGTEAFF.

About this clone: The same CDR3 is also encoded by other DNA sequences in this sample. This chain connects TRBV6-5 to TRBJ2-4, with TRBD1 matching 7 bases. The CDR3 extends over 13 amino acids. V trimming: 8 bases; J trimming: 6 bases; junction bases outside the gene matches: 7. Germline loops: CDR1 MNHEY, CDR2 SVGAGI. CDR3: CASQGVRGNIQYF. In nucleotides, the CDR3 is TGTGCCAGCCAGGGGGTAAGGGGAAACATTCAGTACTTC.

The chain combines TRBV11-2 with TRBJ1-5, with D tentatively TRBD1 (5 bases). Trimming removed 4 bases from V and 4 bases from J, with 5 bases in between. CDR3 length: 12 residues. Per germline, CDR1 SGHAT and CDR2 FQNNGV. CDR3 sequence reads: CASSSGNQPQHF. The CDR3 DNA sequence: TGTGCCAGCAGCTCAGGGAATCAGCCCCAGCATTTT.

The chain combines TRBV6-1 with TRBJ2-3; 12 bases are a match to TRBD2. In germline, CDR1 is MNHNS, CDR2 SASEGT. This CDR3 has 16 residues. J gave up 5 bases and V 1 base, and 4 bases lay outside the gene matches. The CDR3 is CASSEGLAGDLDTQYF. CDR3 nucleotides: TGTGCCAGCAGTGAAGGACTAGCGGGAGATTTAGATACGCAGTATTTT.

This chain connects TRBV6-1 to TRBJ2-7; D might be TRBD2 (5 bases). V was clipped by 5 bases and J by 0 bases, with 11 bases between them. CDR1 is MNHNS, CDR2 SASEGT, per germline. CDR3 length equals 14 residues. CDR3 DNA sequence: TGTGCCAGCAGTCCCACCGGGAACTCCTACGAGCAGTACTTC. Protein: CASSPTGNSYEQYF.

The V gene is TRBV29-1, the J gene TRBJ1-5; 7 nucleotides match TRBD1. Per germline, CDR1 SQVTM and CDR2 ANQGSEA. The V and J ends lost 6 bases and 6 bases, in that order; junction bases with no gene match: 8. There are 13 residues in the CDR3. CDR3 DNA sequence: TGCAGCGTGGCAGGGGGGCCAGGTCAGCCCCAGCATTTT. This gives the protein CSVAGGPGQPQHF.

V usage is TRBV7-6 and J usage is TRBJ1-2, with D possibly matching TRBD1 (6 bases). CDR1 and CDR2 (germline): SGHVS, FNYEAQ. With 5 bases removed from V and 4 bases from J, the gap between germline ends came to 14 bases. The CDR3 spans 14 residues. CDR3 sequence (DNA): TGTGCCAGCAGCACACCGGACAGTCCCTATGGCTACACCTTC. Protein: CASSTPDSPYGYTF.

This chain uses TRBV6-1 with TRBJ2-6, with no clear D. Looked up from germline, CDR1 is MNHNS and CDR2 is SASEGT. V was pared by 6 bases and J by 0 bases, with 9 bases between. The CDR3 totals 15 residues. CDR3 amino acids: CASRPHTSGANVLTF. CDR3 DNA sequence: TGTGCCAGCAGGCCCCACACCTCTGGGGCCAACGTCCTGACTTTC.

This chain joins TRBV2 and TRBJ1-2; possibly TRBD1 for D (5 bases). The V end was cut by 7 bases, the J end by 2 bases, with 23 bases between. The CDR3 consists of 17 residues. Germline assignment: CDR1 SNHLY and CDR2 FYNNEI. The CDR3 DNA reads TGTGCCAGCATGTACCCCGTTAGGGAGGGGAGAAACTATGGCTACACCTTC. Translation: CASMYPVREGRNYGYTF.

The chain employs TRBV5-6 and TRBJ2-2; unclear D gene. The V end was cut by 3 bases, the J end by 1 base, with 10 bases between. Per the germline V gene, CDR1 is SGHDT and CDR2 is YYEEEE. The CDR3 consists of 15 residues. The CDR3 region is CASSSSLGNTGELFF. CDR3 coding DNA: TGTGCCAGCAGCTCCTCTCTCGGGAACACCGGGGAGCTGTTTTTT.

The chain couples TRBV7-2 to TRBJ1-1; D not certain. CDR3 length equals 13 residues. V was clipped by 1 base and J by 3 bases, with 6 bases between them. Germline V CDR1 and CDR2: SGHTA, FQGNSA. CDR3 DNA sequence: TGTGCCAGCAGCTTAGGCGGTGACACTGAAGCTTTCTTT. This encodes CASSLGGDTEAFF.

This chain joins TRBV4-3 and TRBJ2-1, with 10 positions matching TRBD2. This CDR3 has 15 amino acids. The germline gives CDR1 LGHNA, CDR2 YSLEER. V trimming: 3 bases; J trimming: 7 bases; junction bases outside the gene matches: 6. In DNA form, the CDR3 reads TGCGCCAGCAGCCAGTCGGGACTAGCGCAAAATGAGCAGTTCTTC. Translated: CASSQSGLAQNEQFF.

This rearrangement joins TRBV4-2 to TRBJ1-6; tentatively, D is TRBD1 (5 bases). The CDR3 has 15 residues. The germline V and J ends were trimmed by 0 bases and 9 bases, with 12 bases remaining between them. Germline CDR1 LGHNA, CDR2 YNFKEQ. This chain's CDR3 is CASSQDRQGGSPLHF. The CDR3 DNA sequence: TGTGCCAGCAGCCAAGATCGCCAGGGAGGTTCACCCCTCCACTTT.

The rearrangement links TRBV27 to TRBJ1-5; weak D call: TRBD1 (5 bases). The V and J ends lost 4 bases and 7 bases respectively, with 17 bases between them. The CDR3 consists of 15 residues. Germline CDR1 and CDR2: MNHEY and SMNVEV (reference sequence). The CDR3 bases are TGTGCCAGCAGTTCGGTGGACATGTGGCTACAGCCCCAGCATTTT. This encodes CASSSVDMWLQPQHF.

The chain uses TRBV10-3 and TRBJ2-7, with TRBD1 matching over 12 bases. V trimming: 6 bases; J trimming: 6 bases; junction bases outside the gene matches: 6. This CDR3 has 14 residues. Germline lookup yields CDR1 ENHRY and CDR2 SYGVKD. DNA of the CDR3: TGTGCCATCAGCACCGGGACAGGGGGCGGCGAGCAGTACTTC. This codes for CAISTGTGGGEQYF.